This T cell receptor (beta chain) came from a study of T cells in Graves' hyperthyroidism and ophthalmopathy. Diagnosis of hyperthyroidism was new in patients aged 18 to 65, and its duration was under 2 months. Patients were excluded because of uncontrolled infection, other autoimmune disease, pregnancy or lactation. Researchers amplified the TCR beta CDR3 regions from RNA transcripts. A first-round RT-PCR of the TCR CDR3 used the HTBI primer set. One entry per CDR3 protein, called by TCRdb with MiXCR from the multiplex PCR reads. This repertoire shows about 400,000 distinct CDR3 sequences, 14% to 15% found once; its top ten account for over 25%. The CDR3 runs 14 residues. V was pared by 5 bases and J by 2 bases, with 10 bases between. This clonotype was seen at least ten times.

Sequenced material: blood. The rearrangement joins TRBV12-3 or TRBV12-4 to TRBJ1-5; D unresolved. The TCR sequence derives from a woman in her twenties or thirties with Graves' hyperthyroidism. The CDR3 loop is CASSPLVGNQPQHF. The CDR3 DNA reads as TGTGCCAGCAGTCCCTTGGTGGGCAATCAGCCCCAGCATTTT.